One and the same sample provided the 2 T cell receptor beta chains below, sequenced in a study of cytomegalovirus exposure and HLA in healthy donors (dated by TCRdb to about 2017). Receptors were amplified or captured by the immunoSEQ multiplex PCR assay. The multiplex PCR relied on a mix of 60 forward primers for TCR Vbeta segments and 13 reverse primers for TCR Jbeta segments. TCRdb stores this immuneACCESS table with in-frame sequences only. Part of the clones is absent; in the studies checked, under half of the shortfall reflects unresolved V genes, and no reason is known for the rest. The sample includes around 150,000 clones, with about 71% observed a single time. The biggest ten clones account for approximately 1.3% of the sample. The material sequenced was PBMCs. Source of these receptors: a man aged 50 to 59 in good health and CMV-seronegative.

The chain recombines TRBV7-2 with TRBJ2-3, with a tentative D call TRBD2 (6 bases). The V and J ends lost 3 bases and 3 bases respectively, with 13 bases between them. The length of the CDR3 is 15 residues. Germline CDR1 is SGHTA and CDR2 is FQGNSA. The CDR3 reads CASSFTGSRTDTQYF. In DNA, the CDR3 is TGTGCCAGCAGCTTTACCGGGAGCCGGACAGATACGCAGTATTTT.

The V gene is TRBV19, the J gene TRBJ1-1; D gene ambiguous. Germline CDR1 LNHDA, CDR2 SQIVND (reference sequence). The length of the CDR3 is 17 residues. V lost 3 bases to trimming and J lost 0 bases, with 17 bases between them. In nucleotides, the CDR3 is TGTGCCAGTAGTATTACAGCCCTCAGATACATGAACACTGAAGCTTTCTTT. It encodes CASSITALRYMNTEAFF.